Sequencing of this T cell receptor beta chain was carried out in a study of graft-versus-host responses after intestinal transplantation. Study-level background: After anti-thymocyte globulin induction, recipients took tacrolimus and steroids for around 3 years. General observations from the study: Patients with graft-donor T cell macrochimerism had high graft-versus-host to host-versus-graft clonal ratios in allografts.

The CDR3 spans 16 residues. Germline V gene sequence: CDR1 LGHNA, CDR2 YSLEER. V was trimmed by 0 bases and J by 0 bases, leaving 9 bases between them. The assay was immunoSEQ multiplex PCR, and TCRdb's table has in-frame clones only and misses some. The sample lists 40,000 or so clones, about 96% occurring once. To note about this clone: Antigen: not known.

This sample comprised unstimulated CD8+ T cells sorted from spleen or lymph node cells, obtained before transplant. The chain has TRBV4-3 and TRBJ1-3, with D possibly TRBD1 on 5 matching bases. The receptor's source is a human donor who was the organ donor for an intestinal transplant. CDR3 residues: CASSQDRETSGNTIYF. In DNA, the CDR3 is TGCGCCAGCAGCCAAGACAGGGAAACCTCTGGAAACACCATATATTTT.